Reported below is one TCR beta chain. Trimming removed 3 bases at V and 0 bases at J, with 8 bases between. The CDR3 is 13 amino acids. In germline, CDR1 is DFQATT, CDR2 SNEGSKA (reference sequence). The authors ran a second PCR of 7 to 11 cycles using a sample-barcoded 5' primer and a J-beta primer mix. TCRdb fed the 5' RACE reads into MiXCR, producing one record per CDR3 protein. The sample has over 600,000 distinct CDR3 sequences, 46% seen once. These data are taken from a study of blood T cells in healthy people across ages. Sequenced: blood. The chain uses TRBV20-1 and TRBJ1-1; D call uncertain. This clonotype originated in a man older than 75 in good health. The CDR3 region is CSARVLMNTEAFF. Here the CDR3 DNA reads TGCAGTGCTAGGGTACTCATGAACACTGAAGCTTTCTTT.